Sequencing of this T cell receptor (beta chain) was carried out in a study of blood T cell repertoires in COVID-19. Study-wide context: The analysed material was cDNA or gDNA that came from T cells, B-cell-depleted T cells, or PBMCs.

This CDR3 region has 16 residues. V shed 5 bases and J shed 0 bases, with 13 bases lying between them. Germline V gene data show CDR1 as MNHEY and CDR2 as SMNVEV (reference sequence). Participants, about 18 to 90 years old, spanned about 26 US areas. TCRdb's table, derived via immunoSEQ multiplex PCR, lists solely in-frame clones and lacks some. The sample lists fewer than 350,000 clones; around 87% were seen once. The TCR originated in a woman in her late teens or twenties with acute COVID-19. Sequencing was performed on PBMCs or T cells enriched from blood (not recorded which). The rearrangement uses TRBV27 and TRBJ2-2; no reliable D call. Here the CDR3 reads CASSQVAIANTGELFF. The CDR3 nucleotides read TGTGCCAGCAGTCAGGTGGCGATTGCGAACACCGGGGAGCTGTTTTTT.